The clone carrying this T cell receptor beta chain was seen repeatedly, ten times or more. Its antigen is undetermined. The record originates from a study of Graves' ophthalmopathy and Graves' hyperthyroidism. Notes on the study in general: A majority of expanded thyroid clonotypes exceeding 0.001 frequency were likewise present in blood. Using 13 signatures, a model distinguished ophthalmopathy from stable hyperthyroidism, reaching about 89% sensitivity and 80% to 83% specificity. Ophthalmopathy progression cases were predicted by the model with 70.59% sensitivity and around 72% specificity.

The CDR3 has 16 amino acids. Germline loops: CDR1 SGHVS, CDR2 FNYEAQ. The J segment lost 7 bases and the V segment lost 1 base, leaving 7 bases of the junction unmatched. Uncontrolled infections, pregnancy, lactation or other autoimmune diseases led to patient exclusion. Investigators amplified TCR beta CDR3 regions from RNA transcripts. An initial RT-PCR round employing HTBI primers preceded a second-round multiplex PCR. MiXCR, run by TCRdb on the multiplex PCR reads, gives a single entry per CDR3 protein. The table records tens of thousands of distinct CDR3 sequences, more than 40% of them present only once.

This chain uses TRBV7-6 with TRBJ1-4; 9 nucleotides align to TRBD1. Input material: peripheral blood. The clonotype originates from an adult woman with Graves' ophthalmopathy. CDR3 loop: CASSLVVTGGGEKLFF. The CDR3 DNA is TGTGCCAGCAGCTTAGTGGTTACAGGGGGCGGTGAAAAACTGTTTTTT.